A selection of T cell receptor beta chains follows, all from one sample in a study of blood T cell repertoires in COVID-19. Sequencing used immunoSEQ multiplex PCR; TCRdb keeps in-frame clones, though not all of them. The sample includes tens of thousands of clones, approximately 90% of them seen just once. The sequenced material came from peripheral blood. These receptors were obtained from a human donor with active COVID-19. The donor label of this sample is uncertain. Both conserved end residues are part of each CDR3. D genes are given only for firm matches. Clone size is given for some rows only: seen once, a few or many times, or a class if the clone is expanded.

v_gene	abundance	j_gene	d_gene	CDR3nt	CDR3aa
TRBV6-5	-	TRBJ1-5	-	TGTGCCAGCGGCAGGAGCAATCAGCCCCAGCATTTT	CASGRSNQPQHF
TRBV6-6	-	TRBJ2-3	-	TGTGCCAGCAGGGACGGCAGGGACACAGATACGCAGTATTTT	CASRDGRDTDTQYF
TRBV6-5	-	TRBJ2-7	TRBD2	TGTGCCAGCAGTTACGGGACTAGCTCCTACGAGCAGTACTTC	CASSYGTSSYEQYF
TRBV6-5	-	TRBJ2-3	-	TGTGCCAGCAGTTCTAGTGTTCCAGATACGCAGTATTTT	CASSSSVPDTQYF
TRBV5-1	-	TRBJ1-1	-	TGCGCCAGCAGCCTGGGTCGAAGCATGAACACTGAAGCTTTCTTT	CASSLGRSMNTEAFF
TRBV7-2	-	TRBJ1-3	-	TGTGCCAGCAGCGTAGTGGGGCAGGGAAACGCCATATATTTT	CASSVVGQGNAIYF
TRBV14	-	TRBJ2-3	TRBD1	TGTGCCAGCAGCCTCCCGCCGTGGACAGGCGAGGCAGATACGCAGTATTTT	CASSLPPWTGEADTQYF
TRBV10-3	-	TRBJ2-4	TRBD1	TGTGCCATCAGTGAAACTAGGGACAGCCAAAACATTCAGTACTTC	CAISETRDSQNIQYF
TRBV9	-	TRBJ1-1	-	TGTGCCAGCAGCGGGGGACAGAACACTGAAGCTTTCTTT	CASSGGQNTEAFF
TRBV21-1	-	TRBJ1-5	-	TGTGCCAGCAGCAAAGTCGCCTCTAGGAGGGACCATAGCAATCAGCCCCAGCATTTT	CASSKVASRRDHSNQPQHF
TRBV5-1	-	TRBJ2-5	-	TGCGCCAGCAGCTACTGGGTGGGTGGACAAAGCTCCGTGGGAGAGACCCAGTACTTC	CASSYWVGGQSSVGETQYF
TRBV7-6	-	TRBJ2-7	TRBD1	TGTGCCAGCAGCTTATCCGGGACAGGGGCCGACGAGCAGTACTTC	CASSLSGTGADEQYF
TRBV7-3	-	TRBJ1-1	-	TGTGCCAGCAGCTCCTTCCCGAACACTGAAGCTTTCTTT	CASSSFPNTEAFF
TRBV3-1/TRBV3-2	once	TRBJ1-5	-	TGTGCCAGCAGCCAGCCGCTACAGAGAAGTTCCTATCAGCCCCAGCATTTT	CASSQPLQRSSYQPQHF
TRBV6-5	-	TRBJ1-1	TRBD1	TGTGCCAGCAGTTACTCCGGGACAGGGGAAGGCACTGAAGCTTTCTTT	CASSYSGTGEGTEAFF
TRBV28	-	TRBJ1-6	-	TGTGCCAGCAGTTGGGGCCGGCGGAGCTCCTATAATTCACCCCTCCACTTT	CASSWGRRSSYNSPLHF
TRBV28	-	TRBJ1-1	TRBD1	TGTGCCAGCAGTTTCCTACAGGGGGCGGGGATCGGCACTGAAGCTTTCTTT	CASSFLQGAGIGTEAFF
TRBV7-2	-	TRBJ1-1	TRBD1	TGTGCCAGCAGCTTCCGGGACAGGGGTGGCACTGAAGCTTTCTTT	CASSFRDRGGTEAFF
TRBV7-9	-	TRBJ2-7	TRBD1	TGTGCCAGCAGCTTAGGGGACAGGGGGCTCTCCTACGAGCAGTACTTC	CASSLGDRGLSYEQYF
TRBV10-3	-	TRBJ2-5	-	TGTGCCATCAGACCTGGACAGCTACAAGAGACCCAGTACTTC	CAIRPGQLQETQYF
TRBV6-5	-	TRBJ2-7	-	TGTGCCAGCAGTCCCCCGGGAGAGGCTTCCGAGCAGTACTTC	CASSPPGEASEQYF
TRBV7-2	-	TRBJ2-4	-	TGTGCCAGCAGCCGCCAGGCCCTATTAGCCAAAAACATTCAGTACTTC	CASSRQALLAKNIQYF
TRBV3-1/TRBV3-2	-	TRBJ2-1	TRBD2	TGTGCCAGCAGCCCTCTCGGGACTAGCGGGGGACTTCTCGATGAGCAGTTCTTC	CASSPLGTSGGLLDEQFF
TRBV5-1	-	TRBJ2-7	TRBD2	TGCGCCAGCAGCCGGGAGGCACAATACGAGCAGTACTTC	CASSREAQYEQYF
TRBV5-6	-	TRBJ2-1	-	TGTGCCAGCAGCTTATCAGGGGCCCCCTACAATGAGCAGTTCTTC	CASSLSGAPYNEQFF
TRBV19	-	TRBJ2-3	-	TGTGCCAGTAGTATTGGCCGGGACACCCGCACAGATACGCAGTATTTT	CASSIGRDTRTDTQYF
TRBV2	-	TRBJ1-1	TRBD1	TGTGCCAGCAGTCGAAGGGGGCAGGGGGCTGAAGCTTTCTTT	CASSRRGQGAEAFF
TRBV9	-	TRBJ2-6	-	TGTGCCAGCAGCCCCGTTTGGGCCCGCTCTGGGGCCAACGTCCTGACTTTC	CASSPVWARSGANVLTF
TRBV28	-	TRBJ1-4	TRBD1	TGTGCCAGCAGTTTAGTTGGACAGGGGGCCGGTGTGGATGAAAAACTGTTTTTT	CASSLVGQGAGVDEKLFF
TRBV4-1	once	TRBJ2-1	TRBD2	TGCGCCAGCAGCCAAGTATCGGGGGGGCCTCGAAGGCAGTTCTTC	CASSQVSGGPRRQFF
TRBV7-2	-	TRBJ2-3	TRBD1	TGTGCCAGCAGCGCACGGGACAGTAGTTTGTTACTTAGCACAGATACGCAGTATTTT	CASSARDSSLLLSTDTQYF
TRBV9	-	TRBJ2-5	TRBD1	TGTGCCAGCAGCCGGACAGGGTCGTACCAAGAGACCCAGTACTTC	CASSRTGSYQETQYF
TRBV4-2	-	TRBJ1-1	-	TGTGCCAGCACCCCGGGTCAGAACACTGAAGCTTTCTTT	CASTPGQNTEAFF
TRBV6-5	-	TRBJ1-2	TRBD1	TGTGCCATTACAGGGGGACCGGGTTATGGCTACACCTTC	CAITGGPGYGYTF
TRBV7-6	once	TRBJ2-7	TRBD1	TGTGCCAGCAGCGAAACAACAGGGGGCTCTTACGAGCAGTACTTC	CASSETTGGSYEQYF
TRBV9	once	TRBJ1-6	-	TGTGCCAGCAGCGATAACAGGTCACCCCTCCACTTT	CASSDNRSPLHF
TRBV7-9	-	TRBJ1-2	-	TGTGCCAGCAGCTTTAATAACGGAGATTATACCTTC	CASSFNNGDYTF
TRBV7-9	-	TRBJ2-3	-	TGTGCCAGCAGCATAAGTGCGGATACGCAGTATTTT	CASSISADTQYF
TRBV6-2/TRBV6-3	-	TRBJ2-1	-	TGTGCCAGCAGTTACGTGGCCGGAGGAGGTGAGCAGTTCTTC	CASSYVAGGGEQFF
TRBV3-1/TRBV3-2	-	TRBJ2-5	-	TGTGCCAGCAGCCAAGACCGGGGGGAGACCCAGTACTTC	CASSQDRGETQYF
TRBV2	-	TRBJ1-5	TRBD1	TGTGCCAGCAATCCGGGACAGGCCCAGCCCCAGCATTTT	CASNPGQAQPQHF
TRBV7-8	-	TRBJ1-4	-	TGTGCCAGCAGCTCCCGAGGGGGAGCAACTAATGAAAAACTGTTTTTT	CASSSRGGATNEKLFF
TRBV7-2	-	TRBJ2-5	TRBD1	TGTGCCAGTGAATCGGACAGGAGATTTCCAGAGACCCAGTACTTC	CASESDRRFPETQYF
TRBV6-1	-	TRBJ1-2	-	TGTGCCAGCAGTGAATCCTCTCGTGAGGCAGGGCATGGCTACACCTTC	CASSESSREAGHGYTF
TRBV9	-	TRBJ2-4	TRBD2	TGTGCCAGCAGCGTGAATGCCGGGGGGGCGTCCAAAAACATTCAGTACTTC	CASSVNAGGASKNIQYF
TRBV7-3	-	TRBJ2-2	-	TGTGCCAGCAGCTTAAACGGGAACACCGGGGAGCTGTTTTTT	CASSLNGNTGELFF
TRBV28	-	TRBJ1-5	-	TGTGCCAGCGTAAGGGGTTTGGATCAGCCCCAGCATTTT	CASVRGLDQPQHF
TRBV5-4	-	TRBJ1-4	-	TGTGCCAGCAGCTTGGGCAGGGGTGGCGCAACTAATGAAAAACTGTTTTTT	CASSLGRGGATNEKLFF
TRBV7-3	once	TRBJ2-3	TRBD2	TGTGCCAGCAGCTTAACCAGCGGGGGGGCGAGGGATACGCAGTATTTT	CASSLTSGGARDTQYF
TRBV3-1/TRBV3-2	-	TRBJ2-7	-	TGTGCCAGCAGCCAAGCATCCGGGGGCGAGCAGTACTTC	CASSQASGGEQYF